Listed below are T cell receptor beta chains from one sample, sequenced in a study of CDR3 diversity in severe acne. TCRdb ran MiXCR on the PCR reads and lists one entry per CDR3 protein. Altogether approximately 90,000 distinct CDR3 sequences are present, roughly half being singletons, with the ten largest covering over 9%. Sequencing was carried out using blood. The receptors come from a male donor in good health, serving as a control. Each CDR3 is given with its conserved first and last residue. Each record gives: J gene, D gene, V gene, clone size, CDR3 protein, CDR3 DNA. D genes are given only for firm matches. A clone size is listed for some rows: how often the clone was seen (once, few, many), or a class if it is expanded.

TRBJ1-2,.,TRBV27,few,CASSLGAQDGYTF,TGTGCCAGCAGTCTGGGGGCCCAGGATGGCTACACCTTC
TRBJ1-6,.,TRBV7-9,once,CASSFRRDNSPLHF,TGTGCCAGCAGCTTTAGAAGGGATAATTCACCCCTCCACTTT
TRBJ2-1,TRBD2,TRBV7-3,.,CASSPSGTSGNNEQFF,TGTGCCAGCAGCCCATCCGGGACTAGCGGAAACAATGAGCAGTTCTTC
TRBJ2-6,.,TRBV9,few,CASSGYRDSGANVLTF,TGTGCCAGCAGCGGCTACAGGGACTCTGGGGCCAACGTCCTGACTTTC
TRBJ2-3,TRBD2,TRBV6-1,many,CASSEEAGGPDTQYF,TGTGCCAGCAGTGAGGAAGCGGGGGGGCCAGATACGCAGTATTTT
TRBJ2-3,TRBD1,TRBV2,once,CASRAGTGPDTQYF,TGTGCCAGCAGGGCCGGGACAGGGCCAGATACGCAGTATTTT
TRBJ2-2,.,TRBV7-2,.,CASSQSSRELFF,TGTGCCAGCAGCCAATCGTCCCGGGAGCTGTTTTTT
TRBJ2-5,.,TRBV10-2,.,CASNSEGKETQYF,TGCGCCAGCAATTCCGAAGGAAAAGAGACCCAGTACTTC
TRBJ2-2,TRBD2,TRBV6-6,few,CASTQPGGRGGTGELFF,TGTGCCAGCACCCAGCCGGGCGGACGCGGGGGGACCGGGGAGCTGTTTTTT
TRBJ2-2,.,TRBV19,many,CASSRNRNTGELFF,TGTGCCAGTAGTAGAAACAGGAACACCGGGGAGCTGTTTTTT
TRBJ2-5,TRBD2,TRBV7-9,.,CASGPSGGEETQYF,TGTGCCAGCGGACCTAGCGGGGGGGAGGAGACCCAGTACTTC
TRBJ2-2,.,TRBV9,.,CASSPYEYTGELFF,TGTGCCAGCAGCCCCTATGAGTACACCGGGGAGCTGTTTTTT
TRBJ1-2,.,TRBV6-6,few,CASIRLGTLVF,TGTGCCAGCATACGACTAGGGACACTCGTCTTC
TRBJ2-1,.,TRBV9,.,CASSQGLFNYDEQFF,TGTGCCAGCAGCCAAGGACTTTTCAATTACGATGAGCAGTTCTTC
TRBJ2-2,TRBD1,TRBV5-6,few,CASSGTGLLTGELFF,TGTGCCAGCAGCGGGACAGGGCTTCTCACCGGGGAGCTGTTTTTT
TRBJ2-6,.,TRBV6-1,many,CASSDEGTGANVLTF,TGTGCCAGCAGTGACGAGGGGACCGGGGCCAACGTCCTGACTTTC
TRBJ1-2,.,TRBV29-1,.,CSADGTAYGYTF,TGCAGCGCCGATGGAACAGCCTATGGCTACACCTTC
TRBJ2-1,TRBD1,TRBV7-8,many,CASSPGTDYNEQFF,TGTGCCAGCAGCCCCGGGACAGACTACAATGAGCAGTTCTTC
TRBJ1-5,.,TRBV19,.,CASSIWGQPQHF,TGTGCCAGTAGTATATGGGGACAGCCCCAGCATTTT
TRBJ1-5,.,TRBV25-1,.,CATSDLTFSNQPQHF,TGTGCCACCAGTGATTTGACCTTTAGCAATCAGCCCCAGCATTTT
TRBJ2-6,.,TRBV30,few,CAWANVLTF,TGTGCCTGGGCCAACGTCCTGACTTTC
TRBJ1-4,.,TRBV12-3/TRBV12-4,many,CASSPPSRDKYF,TGTGCCAGCAGTCCTCCGTCCCGGGACAAATATTTT
TRBJ2-6,.,TRBV29-1,few,CSVRTDSGANVLTF,TGCAGCGTACGGACGGACTCTGGGGCCAACGTCCTGACTTTC
TRBJ1-2,.,TRBV24-1,.,CATSERAGGYTF,TGTGCCACCAGTGAACGGGCAGGTGGCTACACCTTC
TRBJ1-5,.,TRBV4-1,many,CASSQGTGQPQHF,TGTGCCAGCAGCCAAGGAACAGGACAGCCCCAGCATTTT
TRBJ2-3,.,TRBV10-1,.,CASGESGDGTDTQYF,TGCGCCAGCGGTGAATCCGGGGATGGCACAGATACGCAGTATTTT
TRBJ2-5,TRBD1,TRBV7-9,many,CASSLAGQGRYF,TGTGCCAGCAGCTTAGCGGGACAGGGAAGGTACTTC
TRBJ1-3,TRBD1,TRBV28,many,CASLEQGLGNTIYF,TGTGCCAGCTTGGAACAGGGGCTCGGAAACACCATATATTTT
TRBJ2-7,.,TRBV5-8,.,CASSLWDTTLGREQYF,TGTGCCAGCAGCTTGTGGGACACCACCTTAGGTAGGGAGCAGTACTTC
TRBJ1-2,TRBD1,TRBV7-9,.,CASGAGGGGYTF,TGTGCCAGCGGTGCAGGGGGTGGTGGCTACACCTTC
TRBJ2-7,.,TRBV15,.,CAASRGGGEQYF,TGTGCCGCCAGCAGAGGAGGAGGAGAGCAGTACTTC
TRBJ2-3,TRBD1,TRBV29-1,many,CSVDRASTDTQYF,TGCAGCGTGGACAGGGCGAGCACAGATACGCAGTATTTT
TRBJ1-2,TRBD1,TRBV29-1,few,CSVARTGGNYGYTF,TGCAGCGTTGCTAGGACAGGGGGGAACTATGGCTACACCTTC
TRBJ1-1,.,TRBV29-1,.,CSVENTRNTEAFF,TGCAGCGTTGAAAACACAAGGAACACTGAAGCTTTCTTT
TRBJ2-5,TRBD2,TRBV19,many,CASSGSGGPGGFETQYF,TGTGCCAGTAGTGGTAGCGGGGGGCCGGGGGGTTTCGAGACCCAGTACTTC
TRBJ2-3,TRBD2,TRBV11-2,once,CASSLPATSGNSIEYTDTQYF,TGTGCCAGCAGCTTACCTGCTACTAGCGGGAATTCAATAGAGTACACAGATACGCAGTATTTT
TRBJ1-5,.,TRBV20-1,few,CSARPLEVHQPQHF,TGCAGTGCTAGACCATTAGAGGTTCATCAGCCCCAGCATTTT
TRBJ1-1,TRBD1,TRBV4-1,.,CASSQPGQGRNTEAFF,TGCGCCAGCAGCCAGCCGGGACAGGGACGGAACACTGAAGCTTTCTTT
TRBJ1-2,.,TRBV15,.,CATFIDAQTDGYTF,TGTGCCACCTTTATAGATGCTCAAACAGATGGCTACACCTTC
TRBJ1-1,TRBD1,TRBV5-1,many,CASGDRLNTEAFF,TGCGCCAGCGGGGACAGGTTGAACACTGAAGCTTTCTTT
TRBJ2-7,.,TRBV2,once,CASSNDREGEQYF,TGTGCCAGCAGCAACGACAGGGAGGGCGAGCAGTACTTC
TRBJ1-1,TRBD1,TRBV29-1,few,CSAAPHTGDPEAFF,TGCAGCGCCGCGCCCCATACAGGGGATCCTGAAGCTTTCTTT
TRBJ1-4,.,TRBV19,.,CASSIGTGPEKLFF,TGTGCCAGTAGTATTGGGACTGGTCCTGAAAAACTGTTTTTT
TRBJ2-7,TRBD1,TRBV6-5,many,CASSYSMVGTETYEQYF,TGTGCCAGCAGTTACTCGATGGTGGGGACAGAGACCTACGAGCAGTACTTC
TRBJ1-2,TRBD1,TRBV2,.,CASSQGGDYGYTF,TGTGCCAGCAGTCAGGGGGGCGACTATGGCTACACCTTC
TRBJ2-5,TRBD1,TRBV7-2,.,CASSYPRSGTESQETQYF,TGTGCCAGCAGCTACCCGAGGTCCGGGACAGAGTCACAAGAGACCCAGTACTTC
TRBJ2-7,.,TRBV29-1,.,CSGSRDGYEQYF,TGCAGCGGGAGCCGGGACGGGTACGAGCAGTACTTC
TRBJ1-6,.,TRBV6-6,.,CASNGTPNSPLHF,TGTGCCAGCAACGGGACTCCGAATTCACCCCTCCACTTT
TRBJ2-2,TRBD1,TRBV24-1,many,CATSDTPQGAGTGELFF,TGTGCCACCAGTGATACCCCACAGGGGGCAGGCACCGGGGAGCTGTTTTTT
TRBJ2-1,TRBD1,TRBV25-1,.,CASSLNRPGQGANEQFF,TGTGCCAGCAGCTTGAACCGTCCGGGACAGGGGGCTAATGAGCAGTTCTTC
TRBJ1-4,.,TRBV6-1,.,CASSEQTIEKLFF,TGTGCCAGCAGTGAACAGACGATAGAAAAACTGTTTTTT
TRBJ2-2,TRBD1,TRBV27,.,CASSYRTGRFGANTGELFF,TGTGCCAGCAGTTACAGGACAGGGAGATTTGGGGCGAACACCGGGGAGCTGTTTTTT
TRBJ2-7,.,TRBV4-1,.,CASSLAPPEEQYF,TGCGCCAGCAGCCTTGCCCCTCCGGAGGAGCAGTACTTC
TRBJ1-4,TRBD1,TRBV6-1,many,CASSVSGGNEKLFF,TGTGCCAGCAGTGTGTCAGGGGGTAATGAAAAACTGTTTTTT
TRBJ2-1,TRBD1,TRBV20-1,many,CSAKIDQGVNEQFF,TGCAGTGCTAAGATAGACCAGGGGGTCAATGAGCAGTTCTTC